These T cell receptor beta chains were read from a single sample in a study of read filtering for tumor transcriptome and immune sequencing. TCRdb re-called the reads with MiXCR, one entry per CDR3 protein. This table holds 75,000 to 95,000 distinct CDR3 sequences, roughly 21% found once. Material for sequencing was a population of CD138-negative cells sorted from bone marrow. These receptors were obtained from a donor at least 40 years old with multiple myeloma. CDR3s include the opening cysteine and the closing phenylalanine or tryptophan. Each record gives: CDR3 length, J gene, D gene, clone size, V gene, CDR3 DNA, CDR3 protein. A D gene is named only where the DNA matches it firmly. A row's size may be missing; if present it is once, few, many or a size class.

>15|TRBJ1-3|TRBD1|few|TRBV9
TGTGCCAGCAGCGGATCCGGGACAGCTGGAAACACCATATATTTT
CASSGSGTAGNTIYF
>15|TRBJ2-5|-|-|TRBV7-9
TGTGCCAGCAGCTTCTGGCGGCCCGAGGCGGAGACCCAGTACTTC
CASSFWRPEAETQYF
>14|TRBJ1-1|-|many|TRBV29-1
TGCAGCGTTTCCGGGACACTAATGAACACTGAAGCTTTCTTT
CSVSGTLMNTEAFF
>16|TRBJ1-1|-|few|TRBV4-2
TGTGCCAGCAGCCGCCCATCGGGACTGATGAACACTGAAGCTTTCTTT
CASSRPSGLMNTEAFF
>14|TRBJ2-2|TRBD2|-|TRBV10-3
TGTGCCATCCGGACTAGAACTAACACCGGGGAGCTGTTTTTT
CAIRTRTNTGELFF
>14|TRBJ1-1|TRBD1|many|TRBV28
TGTGCCAGCTCGACAGGGCAGAGAGGGTCTGAAGCTTTCTTT
CASSTGQRGSEAFF
>15|TRBJ2-6|-|many|TRBV7-6
TGTGCCAGCAGCTTCGCCCACTCTGGGGCCAACGTCCTGACTTTC
CASSFAHSGANVLTF
>14|TRBJ2-3|TRBD1|many|TRBV5-1
TGCGCCACCCGTCGGGGACAGGGGGGAGATACGCAGTATTTT
CATRRGQGGDTQYF
>14|TRBJ2-1|-|many|TRBV5-4
TGTGCCAGCAGCCCCGGAGTCAACTACAATGAGCAGTTCTTC
CASSPGVNYNEQFF
>12|TRBJ2-1|-|-|TRBV28
TGTGCCAGCAGTCGAGGGGTCAATGAGCAGTTCTTC
CASSRGVNEQFF
>13|TRBJ1-4|-|many|TRBV20-1
TGCAGTGCTAAGTCCCGAGGAAGTGAAAAACTGTTTTTT
CSAKSRGSEKLFF
>12|TRBJ2-1|-|many|TRBV5-1
TGCGCCAGCAATGCGGGGGCGAATGAGCAGTTCTTC
CASNAGANEQFF
>17|TRBJ2-1|-|-|TRBV5-1
TGCGCCAGCAGCTTGGACGGGTGGGGGACTTCCTACAATGAGCAGTTCTTC
CASSLDGWGTSYNEQFF
>13|TRBJ2-7|TRBD1|many|TRBV9
TGTGCCAGCAGCGCTCAGGGGGCCTATGAGCAGTACTTC
CASSAQGAYEQYF
>14|TRBJ1-5|TRBD1|-|TRBV12-3/TRBV12-4
TGTGCCAGCAGTTCCGGGACAGACAGTCAGCCCCAGCATTTT
CASSSGTDSQPQHF
>14|TRBJ2-6|-|many|TRBV20-1
TGCAGTGCTAGTGGGGGCACTGGGGCCAACGTCCTGACTTTC
CSASGGTGANVLTF
>15|TRBJ2-2|TRBD1|many|TRBV28
TGTGCCAGCAGTCTCAGACAGGGGAACACCGGGGAGCTGTTTTTT
CASSLRQGNTGELFF
>16|TRBJ2-6|TRBD1|many|TRBV2
TGTGCCAGCATGGGACAGGCAAGCTCTGGGGCCAACGTCCTGACTTTC
CASMGQASSGANVLTF
>13|TRBJ2-5|-|many|TRBV7-9
TGTGCCAGCAGCACGGGACATAAAGAGACCCAGTACTTC
CASSTGHKETQYF
>13|TRBJ2-2|-|many|TRBV6-4
TGTGCCAGCAGCTCAACGGCTACCGGGGAGCTGTTTTTT
CASSSTATGELFF
>14|TRBJ2-3|-|-|TRBV18
TGTGCCAGCTCACCAGTACTAGCCCCAGATACGCAGTATTTT
CASSPVLAPDTQYF
>11|TRBJ2-3|-|many|TRBV2
TGTGCCAGCAGTGAGTTGGATACGCAGTATTTT
CASSELDTQYF
>14|TRBJ1-1|-|many|TRBV27
TGTGCCAGCAGCCGGGACGGGGTAGGAACTGAAGCTTTCTTT
CASSRDGVGTEAFF
>16|TRBJ1-1|-|many|TRBV20-1
TGCAGTGCTAGGGAATCCAGGGCTGGGGGTGTGACTGAAGCTTTCTTT
CSARESRAGGVTEAFF
>16|TRBJ2-7|-|many|TRBV11-2
TGTGCCAGCAGCTGGGGACGCTTCCCTCGTTCCTACGAGCAGTACTTC
CASSWGRFPRSYEQYF
>17|TRBJ2-1|-|many|TRBV18
TGTGCCAGCTCACCGACCGGTCATACAGGCCCGGGGCATGAGCAGTTCTTC
CASSPTGHTGPGHEQFF
>12|TRBJ2-3|-|many|TRBV29-1
TGCAGCGTTGTCGGGGGAACAGATACGCAGTATTTT
CSVVGGTDTQYF
>13|TRBJ2-1|TRBD1|many|TRBV28
TGTGCCAGCAGTACAAGGGGGCCCAATGAGCAGTTCTTC
CASSTRGPNEQFF
>14|TRBJ1-4|-|many|TRBV20-1
TGCAGTGCTAGACCCCCGGGGACTAATGAAAAACTGTTTTTT
CSARPPGTNEKLFF
>15|TRBJ2-1|TRBD1|many|TRBV5-1
TGCGCCAGCAGCCGCAATGGACAGGGTAGCGATGAGCAGTTCTTC
CASSRNGQGSDEQFF
>15|TRBJ2-1|TRBD1|many|TRBV7-3
TGTGCCAGCAGCCCAATGGGGGGACAGGTCGTGGAGCAGTTCTTC
CASSPMGGQVVEQFF
>11|TRBJ1-1|-|many|TRBV18
TGTGCCAGCCAACCTGGGGAAATGGCTTTCTTT
CASQPGEMAFF
>14|TRBJ2-5|TRBD2|medium-sized|TRBV7-2
TGTGCCAGCAGCTCCGGGGGGGCACAAGAGACCCAGTACTTC
CASSSGGAQETQYF
>15|TRBJ1-5|-|many|TRBV6-2/TRBV6-3
TGTGCCAGCAGTATGGGCGAACAGATCTATCAGCCCCAGCATTTT
CASSMGEQIYQPQHF
>15|TRBJ2-7|TRBD1|many|TRBV19
TGTGCCAGTAGCTGGGGACAGGGGTACTCCTACGAGCAGTACTTC
CASSWGQGYSYEQYF
>16|TRBJ1-4|TRBD1|few|TRBV14
TGTGCCAGCAGCCGGGCCGACAGGGGAACTAATGAAAAACTGTTTTTT
CASSRADRGTNEKLFF
>13|TRBJ2-5|-|few|TRBV9
TGTGCCAGCAGCGCCTTCCCAGAAGAGACCCAGTACTTC
CASSAFPEETQYF
>12|TRBJ1-1|-|-|TRBV18
TGTGCCAGCTCACCTGGGGGCAATGAAGCTTTCTTT
CASSPGGNEAFF
>13|TRBJ2-1|-|many|TRBV18
TGTGCCAGCTCACCCGTCGGAGGGGACGAGCAGTTCTTC
CASSPVGGDEQFF
>15|TRBJ2-7|TRBD1|-|TRBV4-1
TGCGCCAGCAGCCTACCGGGACAGGGGGCGGGGGAGCAGTACTTC
CASSLPGQGAGEQYF
>15|TRBJ1-1|-|many|TRBV12-3/TRBV12-4
TGTGCCAGCAGCCGTAAAGGGGCTGGGAACACTGAAGCTTTCTTT
CASSRKGAGNTEAFF
>14|TRBJ1-1|TRBD1|many|TRBV4-1
TGCGCCAGCAGCCAACATGGACAGGGGGCCGAAGCTTTCTTT
CASSQHGQGAEAFF
>16|TRBJ2-5|TRBD2|many|TRBV6-2/TRBV6-3
TGTGCCGTACAAGGCCCTCTAGCGGGGGAGAAAGAGACCCAGTACTTC
CAVQGPLAGEKETQYF
>15|TRBJ2-2|-|many|TRBV5-1
TGCGCCAGCAGCTTGCAGGGGACGAACACCGGGGAGCTGTTTTTT
CASSLQGTNTGELFF
>15|TRBJ1-3|-|few|TRBV28
TGTGCCAGCAGTCCTCCTTTACGTTCTGGAAACACCATATATTTT
CASSPPLRSGNTIYF
>16|TRBJ2-1|TRBD1|many|TRBV11-2
TGTGCCAGCAGCTCACTGACAGGGGCAATCTACAATGAGCAGTTCTTC
CASSSLTGAIYNEQFF
>16|TRBJ2-1|-|many|TRBV20-1
TGCAGTGCTAGTAGACGGGTAACTTCTGGCAGTCATGAGCAGTTCTTC
CSASRRVTSGSHEQFF
>13|TRBJ2-1|-|many|TRBV29-1
TGCAGCGTTGGGGGCGCGTGGGACAATGAGCAGTTCTTC
CSVGGAWDNEQFF
>15|TRBJ2-2|-|many|TRBV24-1
TGTGCCACCAGTGCCCGCACCCGGGACACCGGGGAGCTGTTTTTT
CATSARTRDTGELFF
>15|TRBJ2-2|-|many|TRBV20-1
TGCAGTGCTAGAGATTCGGGGGCGCGTACCGGGGAGCTGTTTTTT
CSARDSGARTGELFF